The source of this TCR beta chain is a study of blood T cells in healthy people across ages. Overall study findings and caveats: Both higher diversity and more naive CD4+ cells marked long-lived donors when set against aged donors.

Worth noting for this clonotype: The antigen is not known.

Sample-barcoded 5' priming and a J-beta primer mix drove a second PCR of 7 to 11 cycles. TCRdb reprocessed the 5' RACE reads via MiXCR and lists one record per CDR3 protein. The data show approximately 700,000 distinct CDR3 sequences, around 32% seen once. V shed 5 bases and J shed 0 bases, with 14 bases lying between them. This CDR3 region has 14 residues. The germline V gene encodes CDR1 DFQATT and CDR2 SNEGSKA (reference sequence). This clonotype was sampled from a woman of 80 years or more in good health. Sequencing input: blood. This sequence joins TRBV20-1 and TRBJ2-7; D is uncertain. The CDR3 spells CSAGDPLRSYEQYF. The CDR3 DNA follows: TGCAGTGCTGGGGATCCCCTTCGCTCCTACGAGCAGTACTTC.